One sample yielded the 10 T cell receptor beta chains listed below, sequenced in a study of CD8+CD57+ T cells in acquired aplastic anemia. Genomic DNA templated the TCR beta VDJ and CDR3 profiling. TCRdb fed the reads into MiXCR, producing one record per CDR3 protein. The repertoire holds over 200,000 distinct CDR3 sequences, with 60% to 65% as singletons. The sequencing input was sorted CD4+, CD8+, or CD8+CD57+ T cells (not recorded which) from PBMCs. These receptors originate from a human donor in good health.

About this clonotype: The junction departs from germline at one end; a sequencing error may be responsible. The gene calls are TRBV7-3 and TRBJ2-1; D tentatively fits TRBD1 or TRBD2 (5 bases each). This CDR3 has 14 residues. CDR1 is SGHTA, CDR2 FQGTGA, per germline. DNA of the CDR3: TGTGCTAGCAGCCCGGGGCAAGGGTGGAATGAGCAGTTCTTC. This codes for CASSPGQGWNEQFF.

This clonotype was observed many times. The chain carries TRBV20-1 and TRBJ2-5; TRBD2 might be the D (5 bases). Looked up from germline, CDR1 is DFQATT and CDR2 is SNEGSKA (reference sequence). V was trimmed by 4 bases and J by 4 bases, leaving 22 bases between them. The CDR3 runs to 16 residues. This chain's CDR3 is CSATSALVPPAETQYF. CDR3 DNA sequence: TGCAGTGCTACCTCCGCACTAGTTCCCCCGGCAGAGACCCAGTACTTC.

The sample holds many counts of this clonotype. The genes are TRBV6-5 and TRBJ2-1, with D maybe TRBD1 (7 bases). CDR3 length: 16 residues. V lost 6 bases to trimming and J lost 8 bases, with 23 bases between them. Germline CDR1 MNHEY, CDR2 SVGAGI. CDR3 sequence (DNA): TGTGCCAGCAGACCCACGACAGGGAGGTTATTCGATGAGCAGTTCTTC. Translating gives CASRPTTGRLFDEQFF.

CDR3 in DNA: TGTGCCAGTAGTCACCGTGCCAGGAGCCCCCTCCACTTT. It is translated as CASSHRARSPLHF. The chain employs TRBV19 and TRBJ1-6; D is undetermined. V was pared by 5 bases and J by 13 bases, with 15 bases between. This CDR3 has 13 amino acids. Germline V CDR1 and CDR2: LNHDA, SQIVND (reference sequence).

This clonotype appeared a few times. The V gene is TRBV28, the J gene TRBJ2-2, with no clear D. The V end lost 4 bases, the J end lost 6 bases, and 12 bases lay between the germline ends. This CDR3 contains 14 residues. The V gene's germline CDR1 is MDHEN and CDR2 SYDVKM. This chain's CDR3 is CASSWTSGAGELFF. The CDR3 nucleotides read TGTGCCAGCAGTTGGACGAGTGGGGCCGGGGAGCTGTTTTTT.

J is TRBJ2-1 and V is TRBV7-8, with 8 nucleotides matching TRBD2. The CDR3 is made up of 14 amino acids. CDR1 SGHVS and CDR2 FQNEAQ come from the germline V gene. Trimming took 4 bases from V and 6 from J; bases not matched to a gene: 5. The CDR3 region has the DNA TGTGCCAGCAGCTCCGGAGGGACTAGCAATGAGCAGTTCTTC. This translates into CASSSGGTSNEQFF.

This clonotype was picked up a small number of times. V usage is TRBV30 and J usage is TRBJ1-4; D is uncertain. The CDR3 is 14 amino acids. Germline values: CDR1 GTSNPN, CDR2 SVGIG (reference sequence). Trimming left V 1 base short and J 4 bases short, with 10 bases between. In DNA form, the CDR3 reads TGTGCCTGGAGTGAGGCAGGAATTAATGAAAAACTGTTTTTT. It specifies CAWSEAGINEKLFF.

This clonotype was observed many times. The chain carries TRBV10-3 and TRBJ2-3, with D unclear. Germline-derived CDR1 and CDR2 are ENHRY and SYGVKD. Trimming cost V 4 bases and J 4 bases, with 12 bases left between them. This CDR3 is built from 14 residues. Here the CDR3 reads CAISGNPAADTQYF. CDR3 nucleotides: TGTGCCATCAGTGGTAACCCCGCCGCAGATACGCAGTATTTT.

V and J are TRBV7-6 and TRBJ1-5; the D gene is possibly TRBD1 (5 bases). Trimming left V 3 bases short and J 0 bases short, with 12 bases between. Germline loops: CDR1 SGHVS, CDR2 FNYEAQ. The CDR3 runs to 16 residues. Here the CDR3 DNA reads TGTGCCAGCAGCTTTATGGGGGGGGGTAGCAATCAGCCCCAGCATTTT. Translation gives CASSFMGGGSNQPQHF.

Points on this clonotype: One junction end disagrees with the germline gene, perhaps due to a read error. The chain is built from TRBV20-1 and TRBJ1-5; no definite D call. Germline loops: CDR1 DFQATT, CDR2 SNEGSKA (reference sequence). CDR3 length equals 12 residues. This CDR3 is CSAGDNNQPQHF. In DNA form, the CDR3 reads TGCAGTGCTGGAGATAACAATCAGCCCCAGCATTTT.